This entry lists 23 T cell receptor beta chains sequenced from one sample in a study of T cell repertoires in cytomegalovirus infection. What these receptors recognize is not known. TCRdb passed the reads through MiXCR, listing each CDR3 protein once. Of about 770,000 distinct CDR3 sequences listed, 25% to 35% are singletons. The sample here was cultured CD8+ T cells from PBMCs, taken from culture after CMV antigen stimulation. The receptors were sampled from a human donor in good health (CMV status not recorded). Some clones in this sample may be carry-over from other donors' samples.

This sequence joins TRBV6-2 or TRBV6-3 and TRBJ1-1; D is uncertain. Germline-derived CDR1 and CDR2 are MNHEY and SVGEGT. The germline V and J ends were trimmed by 7 bases and 6 bases, with 12 bases remaining between them. CDR3 length: 12 amino acids. Written as DNA, the CDR3 is TGTGCCAGCACCCGCCCCGCCCCTGAAGCTTTCTTT. Encoded protein: CASTRPAPEAFF.

This clonotype was counted ten times or more. V gene TRBV7-8 combines with J gene TRBJ1-1; 7 nucleotides line up with TRBD1. V shed 4 bases, J shed 4 bases, and the junction held 6 bases outside the gene matches. Germline V gives CDR1 SGHVS, CDR2 FQNEAQ. This CDR3 region has 14 residues. CDR3 region: CASSSLTGSTEAFF. The CDR3 DNA is TGTGCCAGCAGCTCCTTGACAGGGTCCACTGAAGCTTTCTTT.

The chain combines TRBV2 with TRBJ1-3; TRBD1 matches at 10 bases. The germline CDR1 and CDR2 sequences are SNHLY and FYNNEI. With 5 bases clipped from V and 4 bases from J, the junction kept 14 bases outside the gene matches. The CDR3 is made up of 18 amino acids. The CDR3 DNA sequence: TGTGCCAGCAGTTACCCGGGACAGGGGACTTTCGCGGGAAACACCATATATTTT. Translated, it gives CASSYPGQGTFAGNTIYF. Using reference TRBV2 and TRBJ1-3 for the parts outside the CDR3, the full variable domain is EPEVTQTPSHQVTQMGQEVILRCVPISNHLYFYWYRQILGQKVEFLVSFYNNEISEKSEIFDDQFSVERPDGSNFTLKIRSTKLEDSAMYFCASSYPGQGTFAGNTIYFGEGSWLTVV.

The chain has TRBV27 and TRBJ1-6; maybe TRBD1 (5 bases). CDR3 size: 17 residues. V was shortened by 3 bases and J by 2 bases, with 14 bases between the two germline ends. Germline CDR1 reads MNHEY; CDR2 reads SMNVEV (reference sequence). The CDR3 DNA sequence: TGTGCCAGCAGTTTCAGAGGGGACCTTACCTATAATTCACCCCTCCACTTT. Protein product: CASSFRGDLTYNSPLHF.

The sample holds a few counts of this clonotype. CDR3 region: CASSLAVDKAQHF. The CDR3 nucleotides read TGTGCCAGCAGTTTAGCTGTCGATAAGGCCCAGCATTTT. This sequence joins TRBV27 and TRBJ1-5, with D uncertain. Trimming cost V 2 bases and J 11 bases, with 13 bases left between them. This CDR3 region has 13 residues. Germline assignment: CDR1 MNHEY and CDR2 SMNVEV (reference sequence).

This sequence joins TRBV28 and TRBJ1-5; TRBD1 might be the D (6 bases). The V gene's germline CDR1 is MDHEN and CDR2 SYDVKM. The CDR3 spans 14 residues. V dropped 5 bases and J dropped 6 bases, with 14 bases sitting between them. CDR3 region: CASSPYRVGQPQHF. The DNA for the CDR3 is TGTGCCAGCAGTCCCTACAGGGTAGGTCAGCCCCAGCATTTT.

This clonotype has a count of ten or more. The rearrangement links TRBV6-2 or TRBV6-3 to TRBJ2-5; TRBD2 matches 10 bases. Per germline, CDR1 MNHEY and CDR2 SVGEGT. The CDR3 contains 15 residues. J lost 7 bases, V lost 4 bases, and 9 bases had no gene match. The CDR3 bases are TGTGCCAGCAGTTCCATAGCGGGGGGCCCAGGGACCCAGTACTTC. It codes for CASSSIAGGPGTQYF.

This clonotype occurred a few times. The rearrangement joins TRBV27 to TRBJ2-7, with 7 bases aligning to TRBD2. V gave up 7 bases and J gave up 2 bases; unmatched junction bases: 11. The germline CDR1 and CDR2 sequences are MNHEY and SMNVEV (reference sequence). This CDR3 spans 15 amino acids. CDR3 sequence reads: CASTPGGGETYEQYF. The CDR3 coding sequence is TGTGCCAGCACTCCTGGGGGGGGGGAAACCTACGAGCAGTACTTC.

As for this clonotype: It may be a read error: a sequence one base away is much more abundant. The rearrangement joins TRBV7-2 to TRBJ2-5; the D is unclear. CDR1 and CDR2 from the germline V gene are SGHTA and FQGNSA. CDR3 length: 12 residues. For the CDR3, the DNA is TGTGCCGGCAGCTCTTCCCAAGAGACCCAGTACTTC. Residues: CAGSSSQETQYF.

J is TRBJ2-6 and V is TRBV5-6; the D is unclear. The CDR3 length is 17 residues. CDR1 is SGHDT, CDR2 YYEEEE, per germline. The V and J ends lost 0 bases and 0 bases respectively, with 10 bases between them. The CDR3 protein is CASSLGTSVSGANVLTF. CDR3 DNA: TGTGCCAGCAGCTTGGGCACGAGTGTCTCTGGGGCCAACGTCCTGACTTTC. The full variable domain, rest sourced from reference TRBV5-6 and TRBJ2-6, is DAGVTQSPTHLIKTRGQQVTLRCSPKSGHDTVSWYQQALGQGPQFIFQYYEEEERQRGNFPDRFSGHQFPNYSSELNVNALLLGDSALYLCASSLGTSVSGANVLTFGAGSRLTVL.

This clonotype has a single count. The chain combines TRBV6-4 with TRBJ1-1, with D maybe TRBD1 (6 bases). Germline CDR1 and CDR2: MRHNA and SNTAGT. This CDR3 contains 14 residues. The V and J ends lost 6 bases and 3 bases respectively, with 14 bases between them. The CDR3 nucleotides read TGTGCCAGCAGGGAAGAGGAGGGGGACACTGAAGCTTTCTTT. The encoded protein is CASREEEGDTEAFF.

The J gene is TRBJ1-4, the V gene TRBV25-1, with D unresolved. The CDR3 consists of 15 residues. The V gene's germline CDR1 is MGHDK and CDR2 SYGVNS. V was trimmed by 0 bases and J by 5 bases, leaving 10 bases between them. For the CDR3, the DNA is TGTGCCAGCAGTGAATATTTGGGCATGAATGAAAAACTGTTTTTT. It translates to CASSEYLGMNEKLFF.

The rearrangement joins TRBV6-1 to TRBJ2-5; 16 bases are a match to TRBD2. The germline V gene encodes CDR1 MNHNS and CDR2 SASEGT. Trimming took 2 bases from V and 4 from J; bases not matched to a gene: 13. The CDR3 has 20 residues. CDR3 residues: CASSEIPGLAGGPRGETQYF. Written as DNA, the CDR3 is TGTGCCAGCAGTGAAATTCCGGGACTAGCGGGGGGGCCAAGGGGAGAGACCCAGTACTTC.

This chain connects TRBV9 to TRBJ1-2, with 9 bases aligning to TRBD1. Germline lookup yields CDR1 SGDLS and CDR2 YYNGEE. This CDR3 comprises 14 residues. The J segment lost 8 bases and the V segment lost 0 bases, leaving 5 bases of the junction unmatched. The CDR3 here is CASSVAQGARGYTF. CDR3 bases: TGTGCCAGCAGCGTAGCACAGGGGGCGAGAGGCTACACCTTC.

This chain uses TRBV12-5 with TRBJ1-4; D not certain. The CDR3 covers 14 residues. The germline V gene has CDR1 LGHNT and CDR2 FRNRAP. Trimming stripped 0 bases from V and 8 bases from J, with 10 bases between. CDR3 protein: CASGLVRGGEKLFF. The CDR3 DNA is TGTGCTAGTGGTTTGGTGCGGGGTGGAGAAAAACTGTTTTTT. Complete variable domain (other parts from reference TRBV12-5 and TRBJ1-4): DARVTQTPRHKVTEMGQEVTMRCQPILGHNTVFWYRQTMMQGLELLAYFRNRAPLDDSGMPKDRFSAEMPDATLATLKIQPSEPRDSAVYFCASGLVRGGEKLFFGSGTQLSVL.

Note on this clonotype: The junction does not match germline at one end; this may be a read error. This chain joins TRBV7-6 and TRBJ2-2; 8 nucleotides match TRBD1. CDR3 length equals 15 residues. The germline V gene has CDR1 SGHVS and CDR2 FNYEAQ. The chain's CDR3 is CASSFTGGNAGELVF. DNA for the CDR3: TGTGCCAGCAGCTTTACAGGGGGAAATGCCGGGGAGCTGGTTTTT.

This clonotype showed up just a few times. The chain recombines TRBV28 with TRBJ1-1; D remains ambiguous. The CDR3 sequence is 14 residues long. The germline V and J ends were trimmed by 3 bases and 0 bases, with 8 bases remaining between them. In germline, CDR1 is MDHEN, CDR2 SYDVKM. In DNA form, the CDR3 reads TGTGCCAGCAGTTTCTTGGCGATGAACACTGAAGCTTTCTTT. Protein sequence: CASSFLAMNTEAFF.

This clonotype was seen a few times. The chain combines TRBV7-9 with TRBJ1-2, with TRBD1 as a possible D gene (6 bases). The CDR3 loop spans 15 amino acids. V gave up 4 bases and J gave up 4 bases, with 16 bases separating them. Germline values: CDR1 SEHNR, CDR2 FQNEAQ (reference sequence). The DNA of the CDR3 is TGTGCCAGCAGCTCTCGACAGGCGAGGGTCTATGGCTACACCTTC. It specifies CASSSRQARVYGYTF.

This chain uses TRBV24-1 with TRBJ2-3; 9 nucleotides agree with TRBD2. With V trimmed by 3 bases and J by 0 bases, 3 bases remained unmatched. CDR3 length: 16 residues. The germline gives CDR1 KGHDR, CDR2 SFDVKD. In DNA, the CDR3 is TGTGCCACCAGTGATCGACTAGCGGTTAGCACAGATACGCAGTATTTT. Protein: CATSDRLAVSTDTQYF.

This clonotype was seen only a few times. CDR3 in DNA: TGTGCCAGCAGCGATACGGGACCGAAACACTACGAGTGGCAGTACTTC. Its protein is CASSDTGPKHYEWQYF. J is TRBJ2-7 and V is TRBV7-9; D may match TRBD1 or TRBD2 (5 bases each). Trimming removed 5 bases at V and 9 bases at J, with 26 bases between. This CDR3 has 16 residues. The germline V gene encodes CDR1 SEHNR and CDR2 FQNEAQ (reference sequence).

This clonotype was detected a few times. This chain joins TRBV12-5 and TRBJ1-5; 7 bases line up with TRBD1. The J segment lost 3 bases and the V segment lost 6 bases, leaving 14 bases of the junction unmatched. The length of the CDR3 is 17 residues. CDR1 is LGHNT, CDR2 FRNRAP, per germline. The CDR3 nucleotides read TGTGCTAGTGGGGTAACAGGGGCCCGACATTACAATCAGCCCCAGCATTTT. This sequence encodes CASGVTGARHYNQPQHF.

In its sample, this clonotype was seen a few times. The rearrangement joins TRBV2 to TRBJ1-6; 8 bases are shared with TRBD1. This CDR3 contains 15 residues. Unmatched junction bases numbered 9, after V lost 6 bases and J lost 8 bases. From germline, CDR1 is SNHLY and CDR2 FYNNEI. The CDR3 here is CASRLGQGLYSPLHF. DNA of the CDR3: TGTGCCAGCAGGCTAGGACAGGGACTTTATTCACCCCTCCACTTT.

As DNA, the CDR3 is TGTGCCAGCAGCCCTAGACGACAGGGGGAGGCTAATGAAAAACTGTTTTTT. This codes for CASSPRRQGEANEKLFF. The chain recombines TRBV7-4 with TRBJ1-4, with TRBD1 matching over 9 bases. Losses at the gene ends were 5 bases for V and 3 bases for J; bases not matched to a gene: 10. Germline values: CDR1 SGHVT, CDR2 SQSDAQ. The CDR3 contains 17 residues.